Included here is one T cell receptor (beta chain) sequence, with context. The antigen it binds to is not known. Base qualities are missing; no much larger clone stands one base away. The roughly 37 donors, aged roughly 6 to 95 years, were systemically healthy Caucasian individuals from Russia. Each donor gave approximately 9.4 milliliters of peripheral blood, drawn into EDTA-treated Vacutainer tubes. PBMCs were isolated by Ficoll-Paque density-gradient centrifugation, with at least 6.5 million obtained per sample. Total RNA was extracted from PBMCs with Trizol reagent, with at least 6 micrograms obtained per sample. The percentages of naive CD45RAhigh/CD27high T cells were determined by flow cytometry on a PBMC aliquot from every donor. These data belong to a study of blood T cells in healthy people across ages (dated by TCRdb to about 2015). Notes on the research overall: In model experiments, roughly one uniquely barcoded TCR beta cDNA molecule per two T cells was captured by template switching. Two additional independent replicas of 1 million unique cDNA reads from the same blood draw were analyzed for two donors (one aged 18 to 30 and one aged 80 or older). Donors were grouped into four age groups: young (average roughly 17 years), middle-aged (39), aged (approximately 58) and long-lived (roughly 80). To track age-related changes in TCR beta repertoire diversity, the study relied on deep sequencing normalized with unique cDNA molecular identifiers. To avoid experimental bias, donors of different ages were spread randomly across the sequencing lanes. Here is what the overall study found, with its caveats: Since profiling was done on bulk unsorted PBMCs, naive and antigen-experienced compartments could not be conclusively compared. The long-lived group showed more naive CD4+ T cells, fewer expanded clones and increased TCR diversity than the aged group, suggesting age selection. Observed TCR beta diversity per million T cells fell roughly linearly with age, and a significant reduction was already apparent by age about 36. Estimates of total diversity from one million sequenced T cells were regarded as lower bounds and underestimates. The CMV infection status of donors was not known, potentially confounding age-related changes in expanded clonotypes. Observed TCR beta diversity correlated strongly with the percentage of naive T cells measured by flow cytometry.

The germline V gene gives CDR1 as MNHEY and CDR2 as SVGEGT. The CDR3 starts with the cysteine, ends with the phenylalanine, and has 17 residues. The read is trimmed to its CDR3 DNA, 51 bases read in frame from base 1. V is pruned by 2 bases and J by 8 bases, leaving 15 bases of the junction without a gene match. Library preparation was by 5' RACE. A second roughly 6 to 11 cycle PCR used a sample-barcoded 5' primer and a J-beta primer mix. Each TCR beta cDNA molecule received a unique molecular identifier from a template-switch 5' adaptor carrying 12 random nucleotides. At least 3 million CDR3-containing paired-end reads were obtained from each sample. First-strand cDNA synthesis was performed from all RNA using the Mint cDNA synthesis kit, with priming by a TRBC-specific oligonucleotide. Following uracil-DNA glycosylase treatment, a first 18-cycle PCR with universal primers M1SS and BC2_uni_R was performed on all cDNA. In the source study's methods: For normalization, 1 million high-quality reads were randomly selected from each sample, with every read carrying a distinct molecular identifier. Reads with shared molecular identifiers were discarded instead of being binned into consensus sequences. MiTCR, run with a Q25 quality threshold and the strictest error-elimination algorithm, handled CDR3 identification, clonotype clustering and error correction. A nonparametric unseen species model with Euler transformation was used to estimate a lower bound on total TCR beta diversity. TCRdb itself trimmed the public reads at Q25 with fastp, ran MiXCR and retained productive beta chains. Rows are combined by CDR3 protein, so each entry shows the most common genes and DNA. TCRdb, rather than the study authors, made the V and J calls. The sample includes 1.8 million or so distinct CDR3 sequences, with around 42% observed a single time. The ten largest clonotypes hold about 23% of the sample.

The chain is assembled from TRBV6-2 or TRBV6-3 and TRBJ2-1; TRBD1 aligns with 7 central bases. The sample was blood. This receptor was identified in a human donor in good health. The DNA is TGTGCCAGCAGTTACATCACAGGGGCAGCGTCTAGGGATGAGCAGTTCTTC. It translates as CASSYITGAASRDEQFF.